A selection of T cell receptor beta chains follows, all from one sample in a study of cytomegalovirus exposure and HLA in healthy donors. This table comes from immunoSEQ multiplex PCR, and its TCRdb copy is limited to in-frame clones, with some not included. The sample shows about 97,000 clones, 65% to 80% of them seen only once. The sequenced material came from PBMCs. The receptors come from a woman between 35 and 50 years old in good health and CMV-seronegative. Both conserved end residues are trimmed from each CDR3. The order of the fields is V gene, CDR3 length, J gene, CDR3 protein.

v_call: TRBV2; cdr3_length: 12; j_call: TRBJ1-6; cdr3_aa: ASRPGQGYSPLH
v_call: TRBV7-9; cdr3_length: 11; j_call: TRBJ2-5; cdr3_aa: ASRPTTQETQY
v_call: TRBV7-2; cdr3_length: 15; j_call: TRBJ1-4; cdr3_aa: ASSLRGRKGTNEKLF
v_call: TRBV30; cdr3_length: 12; j_call: TRBJ2-1; cdr3_aa: AWSQGGSYNEQF
v_call: TRBV6-1; cdr3_length: 15; j_call: TRBJ2-3; cdr3_aa: ASSVAGTRFSTDTQY
v_call: TRBV2; cdr3_length: 8; j_call: TRBJ2-3; cdr3_aa: ASSVAGAV
v_call: TRBV29-1; cdr3_length: 9; j_call: TRBJ1-2; cdr3_aa: SVAQNYGYT
v_call: TRBV5-4; cdr3_length: 11; j_call: TRBJ2-1; cdr3_aa: ASGGGQLNEQF
v_call: TRBV7-9; cdr3_length: 12; j_call: TRBJ2-5; cdr3_aa: ASSIGLVEETQY
v_call: TRBV7-9; cdr3_length: 14; j_call: TRBJ2-7; cdr3_aa: SSSLDNGLLNYEQY
v_call: TRBV29-1; cdr3_length: 11; j_call: TRBJ2-2; cdr3_aa: SMATGNTGELF
v_call: TRBV27; cdr3_length: 13; j_call: TRBJ2-3; cdr3_aa: ASRIAGDLPDTQY
v_call: TRBV4-3; cdr3_length: 16; j_call: TRBJ2-1; cdr3_aa: ASSKRPPGQGTYNEQF
v_call: TRBV28; cdr3_length: 11; j_call: TRBJ1-1; cdr3_aa: ASRFTGSAEAF
v_call: TRBV7-2; cdr3_length: 13; j_call: TRBJ1-3; cdr3_aa: ASSGQDFSGNTIY
v_call: TRBV4-1; cdr3_length: 15; j_call: TRBJ2-1; cdr3_aa: ASSQDWTPNSYNEQF
v_call: TRBV21-1; cdr3_length: 14; j_call: TRBJ2-7; cdr3_aa: ASRTAGGLISYEQY
v_call: TRBV6-1; cdr3_length: 12; j_call: TRBJ1-4; cdr3_aa: ASSEAAGNEKLF
v_call: TRBV7-3; cdr3_length: 17; j_call: NA; cdr3_aa: ASSAGGGGLQASSYEQY
v_call: TRBV5-1; cdr3_length: 16; j_call: TRBJ1-4; cdr3_aa: ASSLGGQGSRISEKLF
v_call: TRBV11-3; cdr3_length: 13; j_call: TRBJ2-3; cdr3_aa: ASSLGAGGQDTQY
v_call: TRBV29-1; cdr3_length: 12; j_call: TRBJ2-1; cdr3_aa: SVEGTGQGDEQF
v_call: TRBV9; cdr3_length: 12; j_call: NA; cdr3_aa: ASSYRDRAYEQY
v_call: TRBV7-2; cdr3_length: 14; j_call: TRBJ2-2; cdr3_aa: ASSRLAGGNTGELF
v_call: TRBV4-3; cdr3_length: 15; j_call: TRBJ1-2; cdr3_aa: ASSQVGRTGKSYGYT
v_call: TRBV7-9; cdr3_length: 13; j_call: TRBJ1-2; cdr3_aa: ASSYNSGTGGGYT
v_call: TRBV27; cdr3_length: 16; j_call: TRBJ2-5; cdr3_aa: ASSLGGLAGGNLKTQY
v_call: TRBV2; cdr3_length: 16; j_call: TRBJ2-3; cdr3_aa: ASSEAYRQGRHTDTQY
v_call: TRBV27; cdr3_length: 11; j_call: TRBJ2-4; cdr3_aa: ASSTGSLGIQY
v_call: TRBV15; cdr3_length: 18; j_call: TRBJ2-3; cdr3_aa: ATSRDPGLGSDVGTDTQY
v_call: TRBV6-5; cdr3_length: 11; j_call: TRBJ2-1; cdr3_aa: ASQGVTYNEQF
v_call: TRBV2; cdr3_length: 12; j_call: TRBJ2-7; cdr3_aa: ASSEGGVRNEQY
v_call: TRBV6-6; cdr3_length: 12; j_call: TRBJ2-7; cdr3_aa: ASSYGTGVYEQY
v_call: TRBV10-2; cdr3_length: 12; j_call: TRBJ2-2; cdr3_aa: ASRGSGGFGELF
v_call: TRBV7-8; cdr3_length: 15; j_call: TRBJ1-5; cdr3_aa: ASSLYGTGSDNQPQH
v_call: TRBV11-2; cdr3_length: 16; j_call: TRBJ2-7; cdr3_aa: ASSSTLNWREVSYEQY
v_call: TRBV5-1; cdr3_length: 13; j_call: TRBJ2-2; cdr3_aa: ASSPGTRRVGELF
v_call: TRBV5-8; cdr3_length: 10; j_call: TRBJ1-2; cdr3_aa: ASSLTGNGYT
v_call: TRBV7-9; cdr3_length: 15; j_call: TRBJ2-7; cdr3_aa: ASSSRLAGGPKGEQY
v_call: TRBV11-2; cdr3_length: 12; j_call: TRBJ1-1; cdr3_aa: ASSLDPAVPEAF
v_call: TRBV28; cdr3_length: 13; j_call: TRBJ1-4; cdr3_aa: ASSLTGTTNEKLF
v_call: TRBV4-2; cdr3_length: 14; j_call: TRBJ1-1; cdr3_aa: ASSQEWGQSNTEAF
v_call: TRBV9; cdr3_length: 13; j_call: TRBJ2-3; cdr3_aa: ASSAGVGDTDTQY
v_call: TRBV6-5; cdr3_length: 12; j_call: TRBJ1-2; cdr3_aa: ASSHRQAMDGYT
v_call: TRBV5-4; cdr3_length: 13; j_call: TRBJ2-4; cdr3_aa: ASSFGQGKLDIQY
v_call: TRBV28; cdr3_length: 13; j_call: TRBJ2-1; cdr3_aa: ASSLSAGADNEQF
v_call: TRBV9; cdr3_length: 12; j_call: TRBJ2-3; cdr3_aa: ASSVVGTTDTQY
v_call: TRBV30; cdr3_length: 10; j_call: TRBJ1-5; cdr3_aa: AWKAGGQPQH
v_call: TRBV12-5; cdr3_length: 13; j_call: TRBJ2-1; cdr3_aa: ASGPSGLAYNEQF
v_call: TRBV7-9; cdr3_length: 16; j_call: TRBJ2-7; cdr3_aa: ASSTETSGSLSPYEQY
v_call: TRBV6-1; cdr3_length: 13; j_call: TRBJ2-1; cdr3_aa: ASSVQAITYNEQF